This T cell receptor beta chain came from a study of CD8 T cells in ankylosing spondylitis. TCRdb analysed the 5' RACE reads with MiXCR anew, one entry per CDR3 protein. In the table there are about 390,000 distinct CDR3 sequences, approximately 20% of which are singletons. In the case of this clonotype: Its antigen is unknown.

Study-level results: Reportedly, matched ankylosing spondylitis synovial fluid was significantly enriched for disease-linked clones. Relatively rare in peripheral blood, disease-linked clones were also CD8+. Typical of ankylosing spondylitis blood, it appeared, was a TCR beta motif of fewer than 10 highly homologous variants.

This CDR3 is built from 14 residues. From germline, CDR1 is SEHNR and CDR2 FQNEAQ (reference sequence). V dropped 5 bases and J dropped 0 bases, with 11 bases sitting between them. The source is a male donor with ankylosing spondylitis. The sample comprised blood, either unsorted or a sorted T cell fraction (not recorded which). The V gene is TRBV7-9, the J gene TRBJ2-7, with D perhaps given as TRBD1 or TRBD2 (5 bases each). CDR3 DNA: TGTGCCAGCAGCAATTGGGGGAACTCCTACGAGCAGTACTTC. Protein: CASSNWGNSYEQYF.